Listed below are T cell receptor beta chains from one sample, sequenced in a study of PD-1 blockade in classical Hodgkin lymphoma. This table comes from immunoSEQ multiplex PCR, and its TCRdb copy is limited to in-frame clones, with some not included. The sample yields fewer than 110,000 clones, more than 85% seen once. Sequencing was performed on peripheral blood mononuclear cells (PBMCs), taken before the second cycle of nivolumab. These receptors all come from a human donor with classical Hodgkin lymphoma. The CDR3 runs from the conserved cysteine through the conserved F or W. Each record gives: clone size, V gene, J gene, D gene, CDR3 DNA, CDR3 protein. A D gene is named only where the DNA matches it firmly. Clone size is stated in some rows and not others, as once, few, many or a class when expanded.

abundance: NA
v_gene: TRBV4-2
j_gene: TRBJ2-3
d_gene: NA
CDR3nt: TGTGCCAGCAACAGGGAGATCACAGATACGCAGTATTTT
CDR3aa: CASNREITDTQYF

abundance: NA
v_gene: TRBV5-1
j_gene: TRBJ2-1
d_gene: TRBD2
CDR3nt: TGCGCCAGCAGCCACCCTAGCGGGGGGAGTTACAATGAGCAGTTCTTC
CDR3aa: CASSHPSGGSYNEQFF

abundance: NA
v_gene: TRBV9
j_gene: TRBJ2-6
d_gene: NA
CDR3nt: TGTGCCAGCAGCGTAGAGTTTCGGGGGTCCCGGGGCCCTGGGGCCAACGTCCTGACTTTC
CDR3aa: CASSVEFRGSRGPGANVLTF

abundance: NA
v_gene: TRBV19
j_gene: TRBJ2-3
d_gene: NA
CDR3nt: TGTGCCAGTAGTATAGCCCTAGCCACAGATACGCAGTATTTT
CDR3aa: CASSIALATDTQYF

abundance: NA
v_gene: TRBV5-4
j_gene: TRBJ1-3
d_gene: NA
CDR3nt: TGTGCCAGCAGCTTGGGTGGGGCACTTAGCTCTGGAAACACCATATATTTT
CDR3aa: CASSLGGALSSGNTIYF

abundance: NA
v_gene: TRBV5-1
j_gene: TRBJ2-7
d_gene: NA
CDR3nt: TGCGCCAGCAGCTTCCACAGGAATTCCTACGAGCAGTACTTC
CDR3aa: CASSFHRNSYEQYF

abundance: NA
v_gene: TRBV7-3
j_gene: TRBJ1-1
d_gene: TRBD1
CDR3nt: TGTGCCAGCAGCTTGTCAGGGGGTGAAACTGAAGCTTTCTTT
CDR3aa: CASSLSGGETEAFF

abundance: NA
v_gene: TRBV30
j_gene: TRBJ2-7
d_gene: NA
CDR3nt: TGTGCCTGGAGTGTATCGCTGACCGGGACAAGGGTGAGGCAGTACTTC
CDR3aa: CAWSVSLTGTRVRQYF

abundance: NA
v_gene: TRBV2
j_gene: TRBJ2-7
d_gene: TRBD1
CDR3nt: TGTGCCAGCGGCTGGACAGGGGGCTACGAGCAGTACTTC
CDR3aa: CASGWTGGYEQYF

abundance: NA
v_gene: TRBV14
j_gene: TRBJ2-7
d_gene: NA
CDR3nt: TGTGCCAGCAGCCAAGGGTGGAACGACGAGCAGTACTTC
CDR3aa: CASSQGWNDEQYF

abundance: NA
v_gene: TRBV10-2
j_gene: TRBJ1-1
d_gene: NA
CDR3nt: TGCGCCAGCAGTATTGGGGACACTGAAGCTTTCTTT
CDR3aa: CASSIGDTEAFF

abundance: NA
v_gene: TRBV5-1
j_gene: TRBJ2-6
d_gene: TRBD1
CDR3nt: TGCGCCAGCAGCCGGTCGACAGGGGGCTGGGCCAACGTCCTGACTTTC
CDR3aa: CASSRSTGGWANVLTF

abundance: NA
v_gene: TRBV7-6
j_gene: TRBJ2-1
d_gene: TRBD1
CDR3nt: TGTGCCAGCAGCGCCCGCCGGGACAGCTACATTGAGCAGTTCTTC
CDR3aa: CASSARRDSYIEQFF

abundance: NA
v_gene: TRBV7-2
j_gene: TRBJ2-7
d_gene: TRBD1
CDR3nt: TGTGCCAGCAGCTTACGACAGGGGGCTTACGAGCAGTACTTC
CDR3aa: CASSLRQGAYEQYF

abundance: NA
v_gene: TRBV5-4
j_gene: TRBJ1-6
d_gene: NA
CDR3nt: TGTGCCAGCAGCTTGGTGCTGGGAAAGGATTCACCCCTCCACTTT
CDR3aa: CASSLVLGKDSPLHF

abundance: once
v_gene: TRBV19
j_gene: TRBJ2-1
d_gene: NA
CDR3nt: TGTGCCAGTAGTATCGTGTCAGAGGCTGAGCAGTTCTTC
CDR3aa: CASSIVSEAEQFF

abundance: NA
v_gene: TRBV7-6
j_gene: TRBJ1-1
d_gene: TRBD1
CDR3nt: TGTGCCAGCAGCCAGAGACAGGGTCAAGACACTGAAGCTTTCTTT
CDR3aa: CASSQRQGQDTEAFF

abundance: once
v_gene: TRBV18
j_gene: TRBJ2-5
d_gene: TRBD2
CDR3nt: TGTGCCAGCTCACCAATTTTACTAGCGGGGGTGGAGACCCAGTACTTC
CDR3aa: CASSPILLAGVETQYF

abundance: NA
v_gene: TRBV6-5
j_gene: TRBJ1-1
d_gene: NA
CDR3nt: TGTGCCAGCACCAAGACCTGGAACACTGAAGCTTTCTTT
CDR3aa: CASTKTWNTEAFF

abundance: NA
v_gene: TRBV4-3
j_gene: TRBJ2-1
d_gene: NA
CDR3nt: TGCGCCAGCAGCCAAGGGTCGCCAGGGTACGAGCAGTTCTTC
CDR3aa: CASSQGSPGYEQFF

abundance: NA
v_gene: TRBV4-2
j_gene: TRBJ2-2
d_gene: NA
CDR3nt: TGTGCCAGCAGCCAAGAGGCAGGGGCGCATACCGGGGAGCTGTTTTTT
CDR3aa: CASSQEAGAHTGELFF

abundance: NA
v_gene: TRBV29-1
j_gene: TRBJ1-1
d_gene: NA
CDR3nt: TGCAGCGTTGGCCGACTTGGGACCTCCCGAGAGACTTTCTTT
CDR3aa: CSVGRLGTSRETFF

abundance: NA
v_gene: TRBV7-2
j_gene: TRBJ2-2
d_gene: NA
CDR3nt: TGTGCCAGCAGTCTAGGGCGGGGGCGCGGGGAGCTGTTTTTT
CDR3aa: CASSLGRGRGELFF

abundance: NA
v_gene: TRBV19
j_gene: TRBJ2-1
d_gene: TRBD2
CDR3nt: TGTGCCAGTAGTATAGGCGGGGGAGAATACAATGAGCAGTTCTTC
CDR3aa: CASSIGGGEYNEQFF

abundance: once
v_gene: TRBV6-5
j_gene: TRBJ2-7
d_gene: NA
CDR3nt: TGTGCCAGCAGACCTGGACGGGCCTACGAGCAGTACTTC
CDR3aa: CASRPGRAYEQYF

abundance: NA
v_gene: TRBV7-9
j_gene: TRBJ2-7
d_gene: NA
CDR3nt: TGTGCCAGCAGCCGATACGAGCAGTACTTC
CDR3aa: CASSRYEQYF

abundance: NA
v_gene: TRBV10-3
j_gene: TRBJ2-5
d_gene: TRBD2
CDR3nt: TGTGCCGTCCGAGGGGCTAGCGGGTCTCAAGAGACCCAGTACTTC
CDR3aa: CAVRGASGSQETQYF

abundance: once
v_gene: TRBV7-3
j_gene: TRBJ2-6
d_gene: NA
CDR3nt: TGTGCCAGCAGCCCACATCAAGTGGGGTCTGGGGCCAACGTCCTGACTTTC
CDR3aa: CASSPHQVGSGANVLTF

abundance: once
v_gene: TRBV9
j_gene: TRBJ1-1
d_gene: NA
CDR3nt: TGTGCCAGCAGCGCGGCAGGGGTAGGGACTGAAGCTTTCTTT
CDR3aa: CASSAAGVGTEAFF

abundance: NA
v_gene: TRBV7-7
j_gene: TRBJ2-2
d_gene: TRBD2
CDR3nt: TGTGCCAGCAGCTTAGAACTAGCGGGGGGCCTTAACACCGGGGAGCTGTTTTTT
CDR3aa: CASSLELAGGLNTGELFF

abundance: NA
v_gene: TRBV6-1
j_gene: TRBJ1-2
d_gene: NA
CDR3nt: TGTGCCAGCAGTGGAAACGACAGGAATTACTATGGCTACACCTTC
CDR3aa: CASSGNDRNYYGYTF

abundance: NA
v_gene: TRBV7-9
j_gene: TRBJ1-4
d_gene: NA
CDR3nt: TGTGCCAGCAGCTCCGGTCTGGGCCAGGAAGGGGCTAGTTATGAAAAACTGTTTTTT
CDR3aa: CASSSGLGQEGASYEKLFF

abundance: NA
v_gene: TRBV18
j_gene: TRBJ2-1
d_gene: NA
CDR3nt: TGTGCCAGCTCACCCGAGAGCTCCTACAATGAGCAGTTCTTC
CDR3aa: CASSPESSYNEQFF

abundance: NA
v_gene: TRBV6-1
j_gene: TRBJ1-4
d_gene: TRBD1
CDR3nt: TGTGCCAGCAGTGCCGTCGGGACAGGGAATGAAAAACTGTTTTTT
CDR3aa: CASSAVGTGNEKLFF

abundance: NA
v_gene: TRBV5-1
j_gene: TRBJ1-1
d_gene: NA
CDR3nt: TGCGCCAGCATGGAGGTCCAAGACACTGAAGCTTTCTTT
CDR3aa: CASMEVQDTEAFF

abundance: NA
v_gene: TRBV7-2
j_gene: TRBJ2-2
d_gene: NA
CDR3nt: TGTGCCAGCAGCTTAGATAGGACCGGGGAGCTGTTTTTT
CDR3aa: CASSLDRTGELFF

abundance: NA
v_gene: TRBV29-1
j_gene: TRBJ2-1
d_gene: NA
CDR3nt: TGCAGCGTTGAAAGGGGACAACGTGTACGCAATGAGCAGTTCTTC
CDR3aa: CSVERGQRVRNEQFF

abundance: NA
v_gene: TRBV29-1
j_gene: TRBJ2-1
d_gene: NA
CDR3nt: TGCAGCGTGGAAGACGTGGCAGACTACAATGAGCAGTTCTTC
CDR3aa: CSVEDVADYNEQFF

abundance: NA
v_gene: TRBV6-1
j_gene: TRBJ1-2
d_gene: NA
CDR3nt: TGTGCCAGCAGTGACCAGGGTGGCTACACCTTC
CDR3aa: CASSDQGGYTF

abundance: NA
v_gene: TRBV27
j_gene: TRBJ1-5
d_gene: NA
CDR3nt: TGTGCCAGCAGTCTCGGCGGGAGTAGCAATCAGCCCCAGCATTTT
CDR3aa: CASSLGGSSNQPQHF

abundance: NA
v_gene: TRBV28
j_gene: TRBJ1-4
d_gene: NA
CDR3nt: TGTGCCAGCAGTTTAACCAGTTCCCTTAGTAGACTGTTTTTT
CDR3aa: CASSLTSSLSRLFF

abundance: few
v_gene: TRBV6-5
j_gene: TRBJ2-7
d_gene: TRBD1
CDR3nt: TGTGCCAGCAATCGGGACAGACACTCCTACGAGCAGTACTTC
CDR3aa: CASNRDRHSYEQYF

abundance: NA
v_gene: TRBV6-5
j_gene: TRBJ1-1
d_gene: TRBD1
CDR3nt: TGTGCCAGCAGTTACTTTAAGACAGGGATGAACACTGAAGCTTTCTTT
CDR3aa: CASSYFKTGMNTEAFF

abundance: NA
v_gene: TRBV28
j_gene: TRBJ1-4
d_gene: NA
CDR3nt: TGTGCCAGCAGTTTAGCCCGGGGGCCTGAAAAACTGTTTTTT
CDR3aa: CASSLARGPEKLFF

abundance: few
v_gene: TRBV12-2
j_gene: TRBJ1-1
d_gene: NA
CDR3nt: TGTGCAAGTCGCTTACCCCAGGGGGCTTGTAAGAACACTGAAGCTTTCTTT
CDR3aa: CASRLPQGACKNTEAFF

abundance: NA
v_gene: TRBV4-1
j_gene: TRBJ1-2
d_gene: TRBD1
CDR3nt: TGCGCCAGCAGATTGGAGGGGGCGAAAGGCTACACCTTC
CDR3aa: CASRLEGAKGYTF

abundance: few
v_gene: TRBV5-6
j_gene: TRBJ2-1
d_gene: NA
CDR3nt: TGTGCCAGCAGCTTGGAGGGAGGTTCGTCGATTAATGAGCAGTTCTTC
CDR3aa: CASSLEGGSSINEQFF

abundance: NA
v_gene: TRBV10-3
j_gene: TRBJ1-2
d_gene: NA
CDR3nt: TGTGCCATCAGCCGGACACTGAACTATGGCTACACCTTC
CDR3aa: CAISRTLNYGYTF

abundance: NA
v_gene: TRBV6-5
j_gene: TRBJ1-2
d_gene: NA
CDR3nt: TGTGCCAGCAGGACCAGCCCCTATGGCTACACCTTC
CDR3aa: CASRTSPYGYTF

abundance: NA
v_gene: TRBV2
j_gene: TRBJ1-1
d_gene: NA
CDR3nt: TGTGCCAGCACCACGGGCGGGCGGAACACTGAAGCTTTCTTT
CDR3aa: CASTTGGRNTEAFF

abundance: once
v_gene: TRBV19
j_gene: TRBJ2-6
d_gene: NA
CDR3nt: TGTGCCAGTAGTATGGGACCTAGCTCTGGGGCCAACGTCCTGACTTTC
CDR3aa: CASSMGPSSGANVLTF

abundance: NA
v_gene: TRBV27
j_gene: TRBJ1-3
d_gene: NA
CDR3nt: TGTGCCAGCAGGCGGTCAGGGATCTCTGGAAACACCATATATTTT
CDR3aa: CASRRSGISGNTIYF

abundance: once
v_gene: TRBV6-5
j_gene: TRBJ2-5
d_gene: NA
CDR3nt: TGTGCCAGCAGTTTTCCACAGGACCAAGAGACCCAGTACTTC
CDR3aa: CASSFPQDQETQYF

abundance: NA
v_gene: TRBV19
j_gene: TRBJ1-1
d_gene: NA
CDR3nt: TGTGCCAGTACCCCCGTTTTGAACACTGAAGCTTTCTTT
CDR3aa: CASTPVLNTEAFF

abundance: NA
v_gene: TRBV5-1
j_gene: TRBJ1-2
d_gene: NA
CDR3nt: TGCGCCAGCAGCCTGGGACGAAGATTATATGGCTACACCTTC
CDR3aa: CASSLGRRLYGYTF